This TCR beta chain was sequenced during a study of shared clonotypes between healthy human individuals (dated by TCRdb to about 2020). General notes on the study: A few men and two women, aged 18 to 49 years, made up the cohort. Per donor, three plates each were used for CD4 naive and CD4 memory, two for CD8 naive, and one for CD8 memory. To estimate repertoire size and how much clonotype sharing occurs between individuals, the study deeply sequenced the blood TCR repertoires of five healthy adults. To increase sequencing depth and limit assay-specific biases, different laboratories used diverse techniques to prepare libraries and sequence TCR repertoires. Leukapheresis yielded between about 0.9 and 9.5 billion PBMCs per donor. Broad study findings and their caveats: Pairwise subsampling indicated that sequencing depth was expected to affect the degree of clonotype sharing among donors. Clonotypes shared by all four sorted-subset donors showed higher generation probabilities than non-shared clonotypes. Even with the large sequencing depth, rarefaction of the sorted-subset datasets indicated that sequencing was incomplete. Sharing across a handful of donors was observed for 4.5% to 6.5% of naive CD4, over 3% of naive CD8, roughly 2.3% of memory CD4, and roughly 0.4% of memory CD8 clonotypes. Larger estimated clonotype richness was generally found for naive subsets than for memory subsets. Only blood was sampled, and tissue TCR repertoires likely differ from those in blood. Because the study included only a small number of donors, the genetic and exposure-history diversity represented was limited.

Notes on this clone: The specificity of this receptor is unknown. No base-level quality is on record; no much larger clone is a single base apart.

The donors were healthy, HIV-negative adults with no recently reported acute infections or vaccinations. Every donor was a Caucasian adult residing in Nashville, Tennessee, USA. CD4+ T cells were enriched through magnetic negative selection, after which naive cells were positively selected on CD45RA and the remaining negative fraction served as the memory subset. Blood was collected by leukapheresis, and PBMCs were isolated by Ficoll-Histopaque density gradient centrifugation and then cryopreserved in liquid nitrogen vapor phase. Purity and quantity of every magnetically sorted T cell population were checked by analytical flow cytometry. Genomic DNA was isolated from every sorted fraction and measured by UV absorbance on a Nanodrop 2000c. The germline V gene sets CDR1 to MDHEN and CDR2 to SYDVKM. V loses 4 bases of germline sequence and J loses 1 base, and the interval between the two ends is 17 bases. Its CDR3 holds 17 amino acids, cysteine through phenylalanine. Only the CDR3 DNA stays, 51 bases, in frame from base 1.

TCR CDR3 regions were amplified from genomic DNA by multiplex PCR using the deep immunoSEQ assay. Genomic DNA extracted from each cell subset was distributed evenly over all wells of several immunoSEQ 96-well plates, and each plate served as one replicate. For sorted subsets, around 200 ng genomic DNA, equal to about 30,000 T cell genomes, was loaded into each replicate PCR. The purified libraries were quantified using a Qubit 3.0 fluorometer, sized with a Bioanalyzer 2100, and then quantified again using the KAPA Library Quantification kit. Every immunoSEQ 96-well plate was sequenced on a separate single-read 150-cycle Illumina NextSeq 550 flow cell. In the source study's methods: The immunoSEQ output contained only junctional sequences without quality scores, so filtering could not match that applied to full-length reads. To assign V/J genes and CDR3, sequences were annotated using PyIR, a Python wrapper for IgBLAST v1.9, with IMGT germline references. Reads were filtered out if the reads had weak V/J assignments (E-value above 1e-6), no CDR3, stop codons, out-of-frame junctions, or ambiguous translated residues. V3J clonotypes were defined as sequences sharing an identical inferred V gene, J gene, and CDR3 amino acid sequence. To compute the percentage overlap between repertoires, the number of shared unique clonotypes was divided by the size of the smaller repertoire. Three approaches were used to assess repertoire richness: RTK rarefaction, the Chao1 estimator, and Recon v2.1 estimates of unobserved clonotypes. For all TCRbeta clonotypes obtained by the gDNA method from four donors, generation probabilities were computed with OLGA. As stored in TCRdb, this immuneACCESS dataset retains in-frame rearrangements with V and J assigned. A fraction of the clones does not appear; measured against another copy, unresolved V genes explain less than half of the discrepancy, and the remainder lacks a known reason. The D gene and trimming were derived from the DNA, and the V and J assignments and clone size from that table. This sample lists roughly 2.2 million clones; more than 85% were detected once. In total, the top ten clones hold approximately 0.4% of the sample.

The chain is encoded by TRBV28 joined to TRBJ1-5, with the D gene not confidently named. Sequenced material: naive CD4+ T cells from PBMCs. The intended sense of this specimen's cell subset or site label: CD45RA+ positively selected. The clonotype comes from a man in his late teens or twenties in good health. Some clones in this sample may be carry-over from other donors' samples. The CDR3 has the sequence CASSSSRTRKSNQPQHF. The DNA sequence is given as TGTGCCAGCAGTTCCTCGAGAACTAGAAAAAGCAATCAGCCCCAGCATTTT.